These 32 T cell receptor beta chains originate from one sample sequenced in a study of low-dose radiotherapy and immunotherapy resistance in tumors. TRAV- and TRBV-specific primers primed first-strand cDNA, covering alpha and beta chains. TCR amplification used 20 to 25 PCR cycles, a constant-region primer and a V-primer adapter. TCRdb used MiXCR to reprocess the reads, holding one entry per CDR3 protein. The top ten clones hold approximately 5.3% of a sample with more than 45,000 distinct CDR3 sequences, 25% of them seen once. Time point specified: before trial treatment. The starting material was PBMCs, obtained before treatment. These receptors were taken from a male donor with prostate cancer.

This clonotype was recorded at least ten times. The chain recombines TRBV10-1 with TRBJ1-1; TRBD1 aligns across 7 bases. Per germline, CDR1 WNHNN and CDR2 SYGVQD (reference sequence). V lost 6 bases, J lost 5 bases, and 6 bases stayed unmatched. CDR3 size: 13 residues. The CDR3, as DNA: TGCGCCAGCAGCAGGACAGGCGAGACTGAAGCTTTCTTT. This codes for CASSRTGETEAFF.

This clonotype was detected only a few times. The chain recombines TRBV5-4 with TRBJ2-3, with no clear D. CDR1 is SGHNT and CDR2 is YYREEE in the germline V gene (reference sequence). CDR3 length: 13 residues. V dropped 4 bases and J dropped 0 bases, with 6 bases sitting between them. CDR3 protein: CASSAPSTDTQYF. The CDR3 coding sequence is TGTGCCAGCAGCGCTCCTAGCACAGATACGCAGTATTTT.

In this sample, this clonotype turned up a few times. The chain links TRBV10-3 to TRBJ2-7; 7 nucleotides match TRBD1. This CDR3 is built from 14 residues. Germline CDR1 and CDR2: ENHRY and SYGVKD. V was clipped by 4 bases and J by 3 bases; unmatched bases: 6. The DNA for the CDR3 is TGTGCCATCAGTGGGGGGACAGCCCTCTACGAGCAGTACTTC. It specifies CAISGGTALYEQYF.

This clonotype was recorded many times. The chain uses TRBV2 and TRBJ2-7, with D maybe TRBD2 (7 bases). V was clipped by 6 bases and J by 7 bases, with 22 bases between them. This CDR3 is built from 15 residues. The V gene's germline CDR1 is SNHLY and CDR2 FYNNEI. CDR3 sequence reads: CASSPGRGASREQYF. DNA of the CDR3: TGTGCCAGCAGCCCCGGACGGGGGGCCTCGAGGGAGCAGTACTTC.

This clonotype was picked up many times. The V and J genes are TRBV20-1 and TRBJ2-5; TRBD2 matches 13 bases. Per germline, CDR1 DFQATT and CDR2 SNEGSKA (reference sequence). This CDR3 is built from 15 residues. V lost 5 bases, J lost 5 bases, and 8 bases stayed unmatched. DNA of the CDR3: TGCAGTGCTGGAGGACTAGCGGGAGTGAGTGAGACCCAGTACTTC. Translated, it gives CSAGGLAGVSETQYF.

This clonotype has a count of ten or more. V gene TRBV27 combines with J gene TRBJ2-1, with 7 bases identical to TRBD2. This CDR3 comprises 12 residues. Germline CDR1 is MNHEY and CDR2 is SMNVEV (reference sequence). V shed 6 bases and J 9 bases; nucleotides not matched to a gene: 5. As DNA, the CDR3 is TGTGCCAGCAGCATTGGGGGGGGTGAGCAGTTCTTC. Translating it yields CASSIGGGEQFF.

The V and J genes are TRBV29-1 and TRBJ2-7, with unresolved D. Germline V lookup: CDR1 SQVTM, CDR2 ANQGSEA. Trimming took off 4 bases at V and 7 bases at J, with 11 bases between the two ends. The CDR3 spans 11 residues. The CDR3 DNA reads TGCAGCGTTGTACTGCCCAGGGAGCAGTACTTC. Encoded protein: CSVVLPREQYF.

V usage is TRBV7-6 and J usage is TRBJ2-5; a weak D match, TRBD2 (6 bases). CDR3 length equals 18 residues. V was pared by 5 bases and J by 1 base, with 23 bases between. CDR1 is SGHVS and CDR2 is FNYEAQ in the germline V gene. CDR3 DNA sequence: TGTGCCAGCAGCCGGGACGGGTGGTCTGCCGGGGGCCAAGAGACCCAGTACTTC. It translates to CASSRDGWSAGGQETQYF.

The sample holds many counts of this clonotype. V gene TRBV7-8 combines with J gene TRBJ2-7; the D gene is possibly TRBD2 (6 bases). The V gene's germline CDR1 is SGHVS and CDR2 FQNEAQ. The V and J ends lost 1 base and 1 base respectively, with 14 bases between them. This CDR3 has 16 residues. CDR3 region: CASSLEGGAVSYEQYF. In DNA, the CDR3 is TGTGCCAGCAGCTTAGAGGGCGGGGCAGTTTCCTACGAGCAGTACTTC.

V usage is TRBV30 and J usage is TRBJ2-1, with 9 bases lining up with TRBD2. This CDR3 is 14 amino acids long. V lost 4 bases to trimming and J lost 10 bases; unmatched junction nucleotides: 11. From germline, CDR1 is GTSNPN and CDR2 SVGIG (reference sequence). CDR3: CAWTFISGSEEQFF. The CDR3, as DNA: TGTGCCTGGACCTTTATTAGCGGGAGCGAAGAGCAGTTCTTC.

Notes on this clonotype: It differs at one base from a far larger clone, so likely a read error. The chain couples TRBV10-3 to TRBJ2-1; possible D gene TRBD2, 7 bases. V was pared by 2 bases and J by 10 bases, with 27 bases between. This CDR3 is 18 amino acids long. Germline V lookup: CDR1 ENHRY, CDR2 SYGVKD. CDR3 sequence reads: CAISEPVPGSRGAYEQFF. CDR3 bases: TGTGCCATCAGTGAGCCCGTCCCCGGGTCCCGGGGGGCCTACGAGCAGTTCTTC.

Comments on this clonotype: A far larger clone is off by one base, so a read error is likely. The rearrangement uses TRBV5-6 and TRBJ2-7; perhaps TRBD1 as D (6 bases). V shed 3 bases and J shed 5 bases, with 15 bases lying between them. The CDR3 runs to 14 residues. The germline CDR1 and CDR2 sequences are SGHDT and YYEEEE. CDR3 bases: TGTGCCAGCAGCTCCCAGGGGCGCGTCCACGAGCAGTACTTC. It codes for CASSSQGRVHEQYF.

This clonotype was observed at least ten times. The chain links TRBV7-9 to TRBJ1-1, with 7 bases matching TRBD1. The junction had 3 bases not matched to a gene; V was cut back by 3 bases and J by 2 bases. Per germline, CDR1 SEHNR and CDR2 FQNEAQ (reference sequence). The CDR3 contains 14 residues. CDR3 in amino acids: CASSFAGGNTEAFF. The CDR3 nucleotides are TGTGCCAGCAGCTTTGCAGGGGGAAACACTGAAGCTTTCTTT. Full variable domain (missing parts from reference TRBV7-9 and TRBJ1-1): DTGVSQNPRHKITKRGQNVTFRCDPISEHNRLYWYRQTLGQGPEFLTYFQNEAQLEKSRLLSDRFSAERPKGSFSTLEIQRTEQGDSAMYLCASSFAGGNTEAFFGQGTRLTVV.

On this clonotype: This probably arose from a read error, given a far larger clone one base away. The CDR3 DNA follows: TGTGCCAGCAGTTTAGGGACAGCACGAGAGACCCAGTACTTC. Translating it yields CASSLGTARETQYF. This rearrangement joins TRBV6-1 to TRBJ2-5, with 7 bases lining up with TRBD1. CDR1 is MNHNS and CDR2 is SASEGT in the germline V gene. With 5 bases clipped from V and 4 bases from J, the junction kept 7 bases outside the gene matches. The CDR3 sequence is 14 residues long.

This clonotype has ten or more counts. V gene TRBV16 combines with J gene TRBJ1-2; unclear D gene. The V end lost 1 base, the J end lost 5 bases, and 20 bases lay between the germline ends. The germline V gene encodes CDR1 KGHSY and CDR2 FQNENV. The CDR3 runs 17 residues. The CDR3 sequence: CASSQYPPWTVRYGYTF. The CDR3 nucleotides read TGTGCCAGCAGCCAATACCCCCCCTGGACGGTTAGATATGGCTACACCTTC.

The table lists this clonotype with many counts. This sequence joins TRBV28 and TRBJ1-1; D gene unclear. The length of the CDR3 is 14 residues. V lost 5 bases to trimming and J lost 1 base, with 11 bases between them. Germline CDR1 reads MDHEN; CDR2 reads SYDVKM. DNA of the CDR3: TGTGCCAGCAGTCCCGTACCGAAGAACACTGAAGCTTTCTTT. This codes for CASSPVPKNTEAFF.

The chain couples TRBV19 to TRBJ1-6; D perhaps matches TRBD1 (5 bases). The V end lost 6 bases, the J end lost 5 bases, and 11 bases lay between the germline ends. Germline V gene sequence: CDR1 LNHDA, CDR2 SQIVND (reference sequence). The CDR3 runs to 14 residues. CDR3 sequence (DNA): TGTGCCAGTAGACCGGGACCGAATAATTCACCCCTCCACTTT. Translating it yields CASRPGPNNSPLHF.

This clonotype was seen repeatedly, ten times or more. This rearrangement joins TRBV18 to TRBJ1-5, with TRBD1 identical over 8 bases. With 6 bases clipped from V and 5 bases from J, the junction kept 6 bases outside the gene matches. The CDR3 covers 14 residues. Germline-derived CDR1 and CDR2 are KGHSH and LQKENI. The CDR3 sequence: CASSLGQGDQPQHF. In DNA form, the CDR3 reads TGTGCCAGCTCGCTTGGACAGGGAGATCAGCCCCAGCATTTT.

This clonotype was seen once. A far larger clone is one nucleotide away, so this likely arose from a read error. V is TRBV11-2 and J is TRBJ2-1; TRBD1 or TRBD2 may be the D gene (5 bases each). V was trimmed by 3 bases and J by 10 bases, leaving 13 bases between them. There are 13 residues in the CDR3. From germline, CDR1 is SGHAT and CDR2 FQNNGV. CDR3 protein: CASSLTGLYEQFF. The DNA of the CDR3 is TGTGCCAGCAGCTTGACGGGGCTCTACGAGCAGTTCTTC.

This clonotype occurred many times. The chain recombines TRBV5-4 with TRBJ2-2; D is perhaps TRBD2 (5 bases). CDR1 SGHNT and CDR2 YYREEE come from the germline V gene (reference sequence). The CDR3 runs to 17 residues. Trimming cost V 0 bases and J 1 base, with 13 bases left between them. The CDR3 bases are TGTGCCAGCAGCTTGGCCAGGCGAGCGGTGAACACCGGGGAGCTGTTTTTT. Translated, it gives CASSLARRAVNTGELFF.

This clonotype has a count of ten or more. The J gene is TRBJ2-1, the V gene TRBV5-4; 8 nucleotides agree with TRBD2. The V gene's germline CDR1 is SGHNT and CDR2 YYREEE (reference sequence). CDR3 length: 16 amino acids. After removal of 4 bases from V and 8 bases from J, the junction contained 14 bases not matched to a gene. CDR3 DNA sequence: TGTGCCAGCAGCCGACCGGGACTAGGGCATGGGGATGAGCAGTTCTTC. Protein: CASSRPGLGHGDEQFF.

In this sample, this clonotype turned up many times. CDR3 residues: CASSFLLADSYEQYF. The CDR3, as DNA: TGTGCCAGCAGCTTCTTACTAGCGGACTCCTACGAGCAGTACTTC. The chain joins TRBV7-9 to TRBJ2-7; 8 nucleotides align to TRBD2. J gave up 0 bases and V 3 bases, and 4 bases lay outside the gene matches. The CDR3 consists of 15 residues. Germline values: CDR1 SEHNR, CDR2 FQNEAQ (reference sequence).

This clonotype was seen a handful of times. A much larger clone sits a single nucleotide away, making a read error possible. V gene TRBV20-1 combines with J gene TRBJ2-4; 7 bases line up with TRBD2. The trim removed 3 bases at V and 2 bases at J, leaving 13 bases unmatched. There are 17 residues in the CDR3. In germline, CDR1 is DFQATT, CDR2 SNEGSKA (reference sequence). CDR3 DNA sequence: TGCAGTGCTAGGGGGGAGCGGGACCCTGGGACCAAAAACATTCAGTACTTC. Its translation is CSARGERDPGTKNIQYF.

This clonotype was seen a single time. A read error is the likely source, as a far larger clone sits one nucleotide away. The chain couples TRBV27 to TRBJ2-7; perhaps TRBD2 as D (6 bases). V dropped 7 bases and J dropped 6 bases, with 19 bases sitting between them. The germline gives CDR1 MNHEY, CDR2 SMNVEV (reference sequence). The CDR3 consists of 14 residues. The CDR3 here is CASNPDGGWIEQYF. CDR3 nucleotide sequence: TGTGCCAGCAACCCCGACGGGGGTTGGATCGAGCAGTACTTC.

The sample holds many counts of this clonotype. The chain is built from TRBV14 and TRBJ2-7; D is unresolved. This CDR3 region has 13 residues. Trimming took off 0 bases at V and 4 bases at J, with 7 bases between the two ends. In germline, CDR1 is SGHDN, CDR2 FVKESK. The CDR3 reads CASSQDRLYEQYF. The CDR3, as DNA: TGTGCCAGCAGCCAAGATCGGCTATACGAGCAGTACTTC.

By sample share, this clonotype is medium-sized. J is TRBJ2-5 and V is TRBV7-9; D is perhaps TRBD2 (5 bases). Between the trimmed V and J ends, which lost 5 bases and 10 bases, there was a span of 17 bases. The germline V gene encodes CDR1 SEHNR and CDR2 FQNEAQ (reference sequence). The CDR3 loop spans 13 amino acids. The CDR3 DNA follows: TGTGCCAGCAGCCGAGACGGTCCGGCGGGCCAGTACTTC. It yields the protein CASSRDGPAGQYF.

This clonotype was counted at least ten times. The V call is TRBV4-1, the J call TRBJ2-2; 8 bases match TRBD1. The germline CDR1 and CDR2 sequences are MGHRA and YSYEKL. With 4 bases clipped from V and 6 bases from J, the junction kept 13 bases outside the gene matches. The CDR3 sequence is 17 residues long. The DNA for the CDR3 is TGCGCCAGCAGCCCAGAAAGACAGGGGAGGATAGCCGGGGAGCTGTTTTTT. Encoded protein: CASSPERQGRIAGELFF.

J is TRBJ2-1 and V is TRBV6-6; D possibly uses TRBD1 or TRBD2 (6 bases each). Germline lookup yields CDR1 MNHNY and CDR2 SVGAGI (reference sequence). Trimming left V 2 bases short and J 6 bases short, with 14 bases between. The CDR3 has 15 residues. The CDR3 coding sequence is TGTGCCAGCAGTTACGCGGGACACCCATCCAATGAGCAGTTCTTC. Amino acids: CASSYAGHPSNEQFF.

As regards this clonotype: Given a far larger clone just one base away, this is likely a sequencing read error. This chain links TRBV27 with TRBJ1-2; no reliable D call. This CDR3 has 13 amino acids. CDR1 is MNHEY, CDR2 SMNVEV, per germline (reference sequence). The CDR3 sequence: CVSSPPGSYGYTF. DNA for the CDR3: TGTGTCAGCAGTCCCCCCGGTTCCTATGGCTACACCTTC.

CDR3 DNA sequence: TGCAGCGTTGAAGATCCCGCAGGGGGCGAAGCAGATACGCAGTATTTT. It encodes CSVEDPAGGEADTQYF. The chain employs TRBV29-1 and TRBJ2-3; 8 bases are a match to TRBD1. The V gene's germline CDR1 is SQVTM and CDR2 ANQGSEA. Unmatched junction bases numbered 9, after V lost 0 bases and J lost 4 bases. This CDR3 is 16 amino acids long.

This clonotype was seen more than once but under ten times. This sequence joins TRBV28 and TRBJ1-5; 9 nucleotides line up with TRBD1. V lost 5 bases, J lost 4 bases, and 9 bases stayed unmatched. Germline V gene lookup returns CDR1 MDHEN and CDR2 SYDVKM. The CDR3 runs 16 residues. The CDR3 coding sequence is TGTGCCAGCAGTCCACCCGGGACAGGGTGGAATCAGCCCCAGCATTTT. Translation gives CASSPPGTGWNQPQHF.

CDR3 residues: CASSSLAGALYNEQFF. In DNA form, the CDR3 reads TGTGCCAGCAGCTCCTTAGCGGGAGCCCTCTACAATGAGCAGTTCTTC. The chain joins TRBV7-2 to TRBJ2-1, with 9 bases fitting TRBD2. V gave up 4 bases and J gave up 3 bases; unmatched junction bases: 7. This CDR3 contains 16 residues. CDR1 and CDR2 (germline): SGHTA, FQGNSA.